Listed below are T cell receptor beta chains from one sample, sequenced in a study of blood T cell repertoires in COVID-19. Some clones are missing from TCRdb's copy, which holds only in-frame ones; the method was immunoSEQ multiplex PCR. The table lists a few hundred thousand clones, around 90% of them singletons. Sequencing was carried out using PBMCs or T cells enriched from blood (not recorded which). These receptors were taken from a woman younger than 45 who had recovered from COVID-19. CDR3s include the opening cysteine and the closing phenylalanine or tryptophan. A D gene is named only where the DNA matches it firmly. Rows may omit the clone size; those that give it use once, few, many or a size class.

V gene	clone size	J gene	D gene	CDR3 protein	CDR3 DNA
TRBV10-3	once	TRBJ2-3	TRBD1	CAISFTGGFSTDTQYF	TGTGCCATCAGTTTTACAGGGGGTTTTAGCACAGATACGCAGTATTTT
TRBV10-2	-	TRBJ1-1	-	CASSIWGEVGEAFF	TGCGCCAGCAGCATCTGGGGGGAGGTGGGTGAAGCTTTCTTT
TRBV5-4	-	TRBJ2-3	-	CASTGGGGSSTDTQYF	TGTGCCAGCACCGGGGGTGGGGGGTCGAGCACAGATACGCAGTATTTT
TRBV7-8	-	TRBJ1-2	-	CASSLRVDGGNYGYTF	TGTGCCAGCAGCTTAAGGGTCGACGGGGGGAACTATGGCTACACCTTC
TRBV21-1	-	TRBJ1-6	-	CASTDRVRGSYNSPLHF	TGTGCCAGCACAGACAGGGTGAGGGGCTCCTATAATTCACCCCTCCACTTT
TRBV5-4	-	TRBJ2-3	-	CASSQAGTDTQYF	TGTGCCAGCAGCCAAGCGGGCACAGATACGCAGTATTTT
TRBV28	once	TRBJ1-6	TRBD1	CASSRDRYSPLHF	TGTGCCAGCAGTCGGGACAGGTACTCACCCCTCCACTTT
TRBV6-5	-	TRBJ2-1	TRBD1	CASSYSGTGVDNEQFF	TGTGCCAGCAGTTACTCGGGGACAGGGGTAGACAATGAGCAGTTCTTC
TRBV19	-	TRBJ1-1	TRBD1	CASSIATGIHTEAFF	TGTGCCAGTAGTATAGCGACAGGGATCCACACTGAAGCTTTCTTT
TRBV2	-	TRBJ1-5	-	CASTTGPWGVRGDINQPQHF	TGTGCCAGCACCACTGGCCCATGGGGGGTTCGGGGGGACATCAATCAGCCCCAGCATTTT
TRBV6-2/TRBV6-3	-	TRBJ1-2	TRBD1	CASSYSNGQGDYGYTF	TGTGCCAGCAGTTACTCCAACGGACAGGGCGACTATGGCTACACCTTC
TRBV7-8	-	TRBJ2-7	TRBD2	CASSLDAFGGGPLEQYF	TGTGCCAGCAGCTTAGATGCGTTCGGCGGGGGGCCCTTGGAGCAGTACTTC
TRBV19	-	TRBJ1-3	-	CASSVWGPGNTIYF	TGTGCCAGTAGTGTCTGGGGCCCTGGAAACACCATATATTTT
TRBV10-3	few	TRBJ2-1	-	CAISPDTSYNEQFF	TGTGCCATCTCACCGGACACCTCCTACAATGAGCAGTTCTTC
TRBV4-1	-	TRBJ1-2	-	CASSQPWSGERTGYGYTF	TGCGCCAGCAGCCAACCGTGGAGCGGCGAGCGAACTGGCTATGGCTACACCTTC
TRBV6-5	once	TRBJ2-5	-	CASARREFQETQYF	TGTGCCAGCGCCCGGAGGGAGTTCCAAGAGACCCAGTACTTC
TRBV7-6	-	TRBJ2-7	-	CASSLGVSWGEISYEQYF	TGTGCCAGCAGCTTAGGTGTATCGTGGGGCGAGATTTCCTACGAGCAGTACTTC
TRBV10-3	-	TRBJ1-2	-	CATRTQGSNYGYTF	TGTGCCACGCGAACTCAGGGTTCGAACTATGGCTACACCTTC
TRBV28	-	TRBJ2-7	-	CASSLSGYEQYF	TGTGCCAGCAGCCTTAGCGGATACGAGCAGTACTTC
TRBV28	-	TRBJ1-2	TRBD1	CASSSGQGSGGYTF	TGTGCCAGCAGCTCCGGACAGGGGAGCGGTGGCTACACCTTC
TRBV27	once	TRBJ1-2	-	CASSLSGGYGYTF	TGTGCCAGCAGTTTATCGGGGGGGTATGGCTACACCTTC
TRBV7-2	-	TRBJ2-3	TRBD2	CASSQGLAPDTQYF	TGTGCCAGCAGCCAGGGACTAGCACCAGATACGCAGTATTTT
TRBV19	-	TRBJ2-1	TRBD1	CATIRTGSSNEQFF	TGTGCCACCATCCGGACAGGGAGTTCCAATGAGCAGTTCTTC
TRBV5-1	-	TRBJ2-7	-	CASSLAAASYEQYF	TGCGCCAGCAGCTTGGCTGCGGCAAGCTACGAGCAGTACTTC
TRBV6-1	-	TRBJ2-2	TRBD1	CASSEPRGLGTAGELFF	TGTGCCAGCAGTGAACCAAGGGGGCTTGGGACGGCCGGGGAGCTGTTTTTT
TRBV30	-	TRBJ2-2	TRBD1	CASTGGTPGELFF	TGTGCCTCAACAGGGGGGACACCCGGGGAGCTGTTTTTT
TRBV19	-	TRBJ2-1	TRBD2	CASSIDRFRLAQSSNEQFF	TGTGCCAGTAGTATAGATCGGTTTAGACTAGCTCAGTCTTCCAATGAGCAGTTCTTC
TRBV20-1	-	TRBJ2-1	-	CSASRGGGEQFF	TGCAGTGCTAGTCGGGGAGGGGGTGAGCAGTTCTTC
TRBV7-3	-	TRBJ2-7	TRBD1	CASSLTGTGDEEQYF	TGTGCCAGCAGCCTAACCGGGACAGGCGACGAGGAGCAGTACTTC
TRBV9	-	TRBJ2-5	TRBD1	CASSVDPQGAGETQYF	TGTGCCAGCAGCGTAGACCCCCAGGGGGCGGGGGAGACCCAGTACTTC
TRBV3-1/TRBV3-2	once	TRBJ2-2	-	CASSPVNTGELFF	TGTGCCAGCAGCCCCGTAAACACCGGGGAGCTGTTTTTT